The present entry profiles one T cell receptor beta chain with its context. This clone's antigen is unknown. Per-base quality was not reported, and no clone a single base away is much larger than it. According to the germline V gene, CDR1 reads SGHDN and CDR2 reads FVKESK. Trimmed from V: 1 base; trimmed from J: 4 bases; junction bases lacking a gene match: 7. Counted from cysteine to phenylalanine, this CDR3 has 15 amino acids. The CDR3 DNA has 45 bases and is translated from base 1. Library creation used the immunoSEQ multiplex PCR assay. RNA was extracted from all samples and reverse transcribed into cDNA, which served as template for TCR sequencing. First-strand cDNA was synthesized using SuperScript III with a 2:1 mix of oligo-dT and random hexamers. A synthetic immune receptor repertoire was used to assess amplification bias, and residual bias was removed computationally. The paper's data handling went like this. Raw reads were preprocessed to remove errors, and CDR3 was defined according to IMGT conventions as the region from the conserved cysteine to phenylalanine. Clonality was computed by normalizing Shannon entropy by log2 of the number of productive unique TCRs and subtracting the result from 1. CD4 or CD8 identity of scalp clones was inferred by cross-referencing scalp TCRbeta sequences with sorted blood CD4 and CD8 repertoires. TCRdb re-hosts the immuneACCESS table, in-frame sequences only. Its copies lack some clones; in the studies checked, an unresolved V gene accounts for under half of them, and the cause for the rest is not known. V and J calls and clone size are those listed in that table; D and trimming were worked out from the DNA. The sample yields some 120,000 clones; around 45% were counted once. The ten biggest clones cover about 10% of the sample.

These data belong to a study of CD8+ T cells in alopecia areata listed by TCRdb under 2018. Concerning the study at large: High-throughput TCRbeta sequencing was used to examine T cell clonal expansion in alopecia areata in both the C3H/HeJ mouse model and human patients. In humans, TCRbeta sequencing was performed on scalp tissue and on sorted CD4+ and CD8+ peripheral blood T cells from healthy controls and from patients with patchy or totalis/universalis alopecia areata. Scalp clonality was compared across normal scalp (n=4), patchy alopecia areata scalp (n=8), and alopecia totalis/universalis scalp (n=8). RNA was extracted with the PAXgene miRNA kit for fixed scalp, the miRNeasy kit for PBMCs, and the RNeasy kit for mouse skin. immunoSEQ multiplex PCR using 35 Vbeta forward primers and 13 Jbeta reverse primers was used to amplify TCRbeta CDR3 regions. Findings and caveats that apply to the study as a whole: Unlike mouse skin, where gammadelta T cells dominate, normal human skin contains resident alphabeta T cells that get sequenced too, which complicates analysis of the scalp TCR repertoire. Shared TCR sequences between patients were less evident than in mice, which may be partly attributable to HLA diversity in the patient population. Compared with normal scalp, lesional scalp had higher clonality and more expanded CD8+ clones, particularly in alopecia totalis/universalis, a pattern that suggests antigenic drive.

Peripheral blood and lesional scalp punch biopsies were obtained from patients with alopecia areata. PBMCs were isolated by density centrifugation and stained for CD3, CD4 and CD8, after which CD4+ and CD8+ T cells were sorted on a FACSAria. Untreated alopecia areata patients were recruited as part of a multicenter biomarker study. Blood CD8+ T cells from roughly 5 biomarker-study patients were further sorted into NKG2D-low and NKG2D-high fractions. The receptor was isolated from a human donor with alopecia areata. Sequencing was carried out using NKG2D-low CD8+ T cells sorted from blood. The cell subset or site label for this specimen denotes: sorted CD8+ NKG2D-low blood T cells. Recombination connected TRBV14 to TRBJ2-7; 7 central bases correspond to TRBD2. The CDR3 amino acid sequence is: CASSQGSGTIYEQYF. At the DNA level, the sequence is TGTGCCAGCAGCCAAGGATCCGGGACTATTTACGAGCAGTACTTC.